The next 18 T cell receptor beta chains were all read from a single sample in a study of response to subunit inactivated influenza vaccine. MiXCR, applied by TCRdb to the RT-PCR reads, yields one record per CDR3 protein. The sample has over 750,000 distinct CDR3 sequences; roughly 20% are singletons. Source: PBMCs from blood, taken 4 to 6 days after vaccination. These receptors all stem from a man aged 50 to 60 who received an inactivated influenza vaccine.

This clonotype was recorded a few times. This chain uses TRBV7-7 with TRBJ2-2, with 12 bases aligning to TRBD2. The CDR3 runs to 19 residues. With 2 bases clipped from V and 6 bases from J, the junction kept 13 bases outside the gene matches. Germline V gives CDR1 SSHAT, CDR2 FNYEAQ (reference sequence). CDR3 coding DNA: TGTGCCAGCAGCTTAAGACTAGCGGGAGCGGAAGTCTATTCCGGGGAGCTGTTTTTT. It translates to CASSLRLAGAEVYSGELFF.

This clonotype was seen at least ten times. The V gene is TRBV5-1, the J gene TRBJ2-7, with a tentative D call TRBD2 (5 bases). The CDR3 is 13 residues long. The V gene lost 3 bases and the J gene lost 3 bases, with 10 bases spanning the gap. From germline, CDR1 is SGHRS and CDR2 YFSETQ. The CDR3 bases are TGCGCCAGCAGCTACGGTGGAGGCTACGAGCAGTACTTC. Translation: CASSYGGGYEQYF.

A few counts support this clonotype. This chain connects TRBV5-1 to TRBJ2-3, with 8 bases aligning to TRBD2. Looked up from germline, CDR1 is SGHRS and CDR2 is YFSETQ. CDR3 size: 15 residues. V shed 7 bases, J shed 4 bases, and the junction held 11 bases outside the gene matches. The CDR3: CASAIAGRGADTQYF. DNA of the CDR3: TGCGCCAGCGCAATAGCGGGACGGGGCGCAGATACGCAGTATTTT.

Note on this clonotype: A much larger clone lies a single base off, so this may be a read error. The CDR3 does not end in the conserved phenylalanine or tryptophan, so this is likely a read error. This rearrangement joins TRBV15 to TRBJ2-7, with 11 bases matching TRBD1. This CDR3 region has 16 residues. The V segment lost 1 base and the J segment 8 bases; nucleotides outside the gene matches: 10. Germline loops: CDR1 LNHNV, CDR2 YYDKDF (reference sequence). CDR3 in DNA: TGTGCCACCAGCAGAGGCCAGGACAGGGGGCTGAATCAGCAGTACCTC. This sequence encodes CATSRGQDRGLNQQYL.

This clonotype was observed a few times. The chain combines TRBV28 with TRBJ1-5; the D gene is possibly TRBD1 (6 bases). The V and J ends lost 2 bases and 5 bases respectively, with 22 bases between them. This CDR3 has 18 amino acids. Germline values: CDR1 MDHEN, CDR2 SYDVKM. The CDR3, as DNA: TGTGCCAGCAGTTTACCCCTCGTGGGGGGCGATTCCTATCAGCCCCAGCATTTT. This encodes CASSLPLVGGDSYQPQHF.

This clonotype came up many times. The chain is built from TRBV28 and TRBJ2-7, with D hard to call. There are 13 residues in the CDR3. The V end lost 7 bases, the J end lost 0 bases, and 10 bases lay between the germline ends. The germline gives CDR1 MDHEN, CDR2 SYDVKM. CDR3 sequence (DNA): TGTGCCAGCACCCACCCAGCCTCCTACGAGCAGTACTTC. Translated, it gives CASTHPASYEQYF.

This clonotype was recorded many times. The V call is TRBV12-3 or TRBV12-4, the J call TRBJ2-7, with 10 bases identical to TRBD1. CDR3 size: 14 residues. The junction had 6 bases not matched to a gene; V was cut back by 5 bases and J by 5 bases. CDR3 residues: CASSPGQGFDEQYF. CDR3 nucleotides: TGTGCCAGCAGTCCGGGACAGGGGTTCGACGAGCAGTACTTC.

CDR3 nucleotide sequence: TGCGCCAGCAGCCGAGGGAGGTTGGATACGCAGTATTTT. It yields the protein CASSRGRLDTQYF. The rearrangement links TRBV4-1 to TRBJ2-3; maybe TRBD2 (6 bases). The length of the CDR3 is 13 residues. V was trimmed by 4 bases and J by 6 bases, leaving 11 bases between them. CDR1 is MGHRA and CDR2 is YSYEKL in the germline V gene.

This clonotype showed up just a few times. The chain uses TRBV27 and TRBJ2-1, with D unclear. Germline CDR1 is MNHEY and CDR2 is SMNVEV (reference sequence). V lost 3 bases and J lost 13, with 13 bases in between. The CDR3 is 12 residues long. The CDR3 nucleotides are TGTGCCAGCAGTTTGAATCCAAGCCGACAGTTCTTC. This codes for CASSLNPSRQFF.

The chain couples TRBV11-1 to TRBJ2-7; 8 bases are shared with TRBD1. Unmatched junction bases numbered 19, after V lost 5 bases and J lost 4 bases. This CDR3 comprises 18 residues. Per the germline V gene, CDR1 is SGHAT and CDR2 is FQDESV (reference sequence). CDR3 nucleotide sequence: TGTGCCAGCAGCCGCCAACAAATAGGAAGGGACAGGCTATACGAGCAGTACTTC. The encoded protein is CASSRQQIGRDRLYEQYF.

This chain joins TRBV27 and TRBJ1-5; D unclear. The CDR3 sequence is 14 residues long. CDR1 and CDR2 from the germline V gene are MNHEY and SMNVEV (reference sequence). Deletions cut 8 bases from V and 0 bases from J, with 11 bases between. CDR3 sequence: CASGPLRSNQPQHF. The DNA of the CDR3 is TGTGCCAGCGGGCCCCTTCGTAGCAATCAGCCCCAGCATTTT.

The sample holds a few counts of this clonotype. The gene calls are TRBV2 and TRBJ2-7; possible D gene TRBD2, 5 bases. CDR3 size: 12 residues. Germline-derived CDR1 and CDR2 are SNHLY and FYNNEI. Trimming took off 7 bases at V and 3 bases at J, with 10 bases between the two ends. As DNA, the CDR3 is TGTGCCAGCATCGGGGAAGGCTACGAGCAGTACTTC. Translation: CASIGEGYEQYF.

The chain recombines TRBV4-1 with TRBJ1-1; D gene unclear. The CDR3 sequence is 14 residues long. Germline V gene lookup returns CDR1 MGHRA and CDR2 YSYEKL. Trimming removed 3 bases from V and 5 bases from J, with 13 bases in between. The chain's CDR3 is CASSQLYGGTEAFF. Written as DNA, the CDR3 is TGCGCCAGCAGCCAGCTCTACGGAGGGACTGAAGCTTTCTTT.

The gene calls are TRBV25-1 and TRBJ2-7; D gene ambiguous. The ends were cut back, 3 bases at V and 6 bases at J, with 6 bases in the middle. Germline values: CDR1 MGHDK, CDR2 SYGVNS. This CDR3 region has 11 residues. CDR3 loop: CASSDVGEQYF. DNA of the CDR3: TGTGCCAGCAGTGACGTGGGCGAGCAGTACTTC.

The table lists this clonotype with a few counts. The chain employs TRBV20-1 and TRBJ1-1, with D unresolved. Germline V gives CDR1 DFQATT, CDR2 SNEGSKA (reference sequence). There are 14 residues in the CDR3. The V end lost 0 bases, the J end lost 10 bases, and 18 bases lay between the germline ends. Here the CDR3 reads CSARDSRLGIGAFF. The CDR3 coding sequence is TGCAGTGCTAGAGATAGTCGATTGGGGATAGGAGCTTTCTTT.

This clonotype was recorded at least ten times. The chain links TRBV4-3 to TRBJ2-3; tentatively, D is TRBD1 or TRBD2 (7 bases each). With 0 bases removed from V and 2 bases from J, the gap between germline ends came to 15 bases. Germline V gene sequence: CDR1 LGHNA, CDR2 YSLEER. The CDR3 loop spans 17 amino acids. The chain's CDR3 is CASSQDREGALTDTQYF. For the CDR3, the DNA is TGCGCCAGCAGCCAAGATAGGGAGGGGGCCCTCACAGATACGCAGTATTTT.

This clonotype was seen only a few times. The V call is TRBV4-1, the J call TRBJ1-2; D remains unclear. V was pared by 0 bases and J by 7 bases, with 15 bases between. The CDR3 runs 15 residues. Per the germline V gene, CDR1 is MGHRA and CDR2 is YSYEKL. Here the CDR3 reads CASSQDRVVISGYTF. As DNA, the CDR3 is TGCGCCAGCAGCCAAGATCGCGTCGTCATCTCTGGCTACACCTTC.

The chain is built from TRBV15 and TRBJ1-5; D unclear. CDR1 LNHNV and CDR2 YYDKDF come from the germline V gene (reference sequence). The CDR3 spans 14 residues. Trimming pared 0 bases from V and 8 bases from J, leaving 11 bases between. The DNA for the CDR3 is TGTGCCACCAGCAGAGACAGGTCGATTGAGCCCCAGCATTTT. Protein: CATSRDRSIEPQHF.